This T cell receptor (beta chain) was documented in a study of blood T cell repertoires in COVID-19. In the study overall: Italy, Spain and the United States were the sources of the convalescent and acute COVID-19 samples. T cells, B-cell-depleted T cells, or PBMCs supplied cDNA or gDNA.

The V gene end was trimmed by 3 bases and the J gene end by 7 bases; junction bases not matched to a gene: 7. This CDR3 has 15 residues. Per germline, CDR1 MDHEN and CDR2 SYDVKM. In the original processing: Researchers report that nucleated cell counts were estimated from reference gene primer amplification. Data came from immunoSEQ multiplex PCR; TCRdb stores just in-frame clones and leaves some out. V and J calls and clone size are as listed in that table; D and trimming were resolved from the DNA. The table includes approximately 98,000 clones, roughly 88% detected once. What was sequenced was peripheral blood. V and J are TRBV28 and TRBJ2-2; 8 bases map to TRBD1. The clonotype comes from a human donor in a cohort sampled during active COVID-19. CDR3 protein: CASSFNNDRGGELFF. The DNA for the CDR3 is TGTGCCAGCAGTTTCAACAATGACAGGGGCGGGGAGCTGTTTTTT.